This TCR beta chain was recorded in a study of blood T cell repertoires in COVID-19. Each participant's cohort was designated according to participant-reported clinical history. Original processing notes: Nucleated cell number was recorded as an estimate derived from reference gene primer amplification. Sequencing was performed with immunoSEQ multiplex PCR; in TCRdb, only in-frame clones are kept and a portion is missing. V, J and clone size are those of that table, while D and trimming were read from the DNA. The data show some 230,000 clones, 75% to 90% seen once. CDR3 length: 18 amino acids. The germline V gene encodes CDR1 LNHNV and CDR2 YYDKDF (reference sequence). V shed 1 base and J 5 bases; nucleotides not matched to a gene: 13.

Sample: PBMCs or T cells enriched from blood (not recorded which). The chain recombines TRBV15 with TRBJ1-2; TRBD1 matches at 10 bases. The origin of this receptor is a woman between 18 and 29 years old in a cohort exposed to, infected with or recovered from COVID-19 (not recorded which). The CDR3 here is CATSRVFYGTGDPYGYTF. DNA of the CDR3: TGTGCCACCAGCAGAGTGTTCTATGGGACAGGGGACCCTTATGGCTACACCTTC.